The source of this T cell receptor (beta chain) is a study of T cell changes during pregnancy in multiple sclerosis. This CDR3 is built from 15 residues. Germline values: CDR1 LNHDA, CDR2 SQIVND (reference sequence). Trimming took 6 bases from V and 0 from J; bases not matched to a gene: 7. Only in-frame clones appear in the TCRdb table, and some are missing; sequencing was by immunoSEQ multiplex PCR. The repertoire holds some 20,000 clones, with less than 90% as singletons. The sequence was obtained from a female donor in good health, enrolled as a control in a pregnancy study. The chain combines TRBV19 with TRBJ2-7, with TRBD1 matching over 8 bases. Sequencing was performed on CD4+ T cells from peripheral blood mononuclear cells, taken in the first trimester of pregnancy. CDR3 sequence: CASRTGALSSYEQYF. Here the CDR3 DNA reads TGTGCCAGTAGGACAGGGGCCTTGAGCTCCTACGAGCAGTACTTC. Filled out from reference TRBV19 and TRBJ2-7, the complete variable domain reads DGGITQSPKYLFRKEGQNVTLSCEQNLNHDAMYWYRQDPGQGLRLIYYSQIVNDFQKGDIAEGYSVSREKKESFPLTVTSAQKNPTAFYLCASRTGALSSYEQYFGPGTRLTVT.